Presented here are 20 T cell receptor beta chains from one specimen sequenced in a study of T cell responses to AZD1222 COVID-19 vaccine. Repertoires were generated with immunoSEQ multiplex PCR, while TCRdb's copy carries only in-frame clones and drops some. The top ten hold 1.8% of the sample, which has 160,000 or so clones, 90% seen once. Here the sequenced sample was peripheral blood, taken on day 0 of AZD1222 vaccination. These receptors all stem from an adult in good health.

The genes are TRBV15 and TRBJ2-2; TRBD1 aligns across 8 bases. In germline, CDR1 is LNHNV, CDR2 YYDKDF (reference sequence). The CDR3 covers 16 residues. Trimming cost V 2 bases and J 5 bases; bases outside gene matches: 7. For the CDR3, the DNA is TGTGCCACCAGCAGAACCGGACAGGGAGTGACCGGGGAGCTGTTTTTT. Encoded protein: CATSRTGQGVTGELFF.

The table lists this clone with a count of one. V and J are TRBV10-3 and TRBJ1-5, with D perhaps matching TRBD1 (5 bases). Germline CDR1 is ENHRY and CDR2 is SYGVKD. The CDR3 has 18 residues. Trimming removed 4 bases at V and 0 bases at J, with 19 bases between. The CDR3, as DNA: TGTGCCATCAGTGCGCAGGGTAACCGAGGGGTTAGCAATCAGCCCCAGCATTTT. Encoded protein: CAISAQGNRGVSNQPQHF.

This clone was seen once. The chain has TRBV7-6 and TRBJ2-7; 8 bases line up with TRBD2. Germline-derived CDR1 and CDR2 are SGHVS and FNYEAQ. Trimming took 5 bases from V and 3 from J; bases not matched to a gene: 9. There are 15 residues in the CDR3. In DNA form, the CDR3 reads TGTGCCAGCAGCCAAGGGAGAGCGGGAGACTACGAGCAGTACTTC. Residues: CASSQGRAGDYEQYF. Full variable domain (remainder filled in from reference TRBV7-6 and TRBJ2-7): GAGVSQSPRYKVTKRGQDVALRCDPISGHVSLYWYRQALGQGPEFLTYFNYEAQQDKSGLPNDRFSAERPEGSISTLTIQRTEQRDSAMYRCASSQGRAGDYEQYFGPGTRLTVT.

The chain has TRBV7-2 and TRBJ2-5; D might be TRBD1 (5 bases). CDR1 and CDR2 (germline): SGHTA, FQGNSA. CDR3 size: 15 residues. V was clipped by 1 base and J by 2 bases, with 11 bases between them. In DNA form, the CDR3 reads TGTGCCAGCAGCTTAGGTTGGGGCGCTCAAGAGACCCAGTACTTC. Translating it yields CASSLGWGAQETQYF.

The rearrangement links TRBV29-1 to TRBJ1-2; a possible D gene is TRBD1 (5 bases). CDR3 size: 13 residues. Germline V gene lookup returns CDR1 SQVTM and CDR2 ANQGSEA. The ends were cut back, 0 bases at V and 6 bases at J, with 11 bases in the middle. CDR3 nucleotide sequence: TGCAGCGTTGAAGATCAAGGGGCCGATGGCTACACCTTC. Amino acids: CSVEDQGADGYTF.

This clone was found a few times. This chain uses TRBV4-1 with TRBJ1-5; 8 bases agree with TRBD1. V gave up 3 bases and J gave up 2 bases; unmatched junction bases: 0. The CDR3 totals 14 residues. Germline CDR1 reads MGHRA; CDR2 reads YSYEKL. This CDR3 is CASSQTGGNQPQHF. In DNA form, the CDR3 reads TGCGCCAGCAGCCAGACAGGGGGCAATCAGCCCCAGCATTTT.

V and J are TRBV2 and TRBJ2-7; perhaps TRBD2 as D (5 bases). V was cut by 4 bases and J by 2 bases, with 12 bases left in between. The CDR3 sequence is 14 residues long. Per the germline V gene, CDR1 is SNHLY and CDR2 is FYNNEI. CDR3 DNA sequence: TGTGCCAGCAGTGCCCAGGACTGGACCTACGAGCAGTACTTC. It specifies CASSAQDWTYEQYF.

V and J are TRBV19 and TRBJ1-3; D is perhaps TRBD1 (5 bases). Deletions cut 5 bases from V and 3 bases from J, with 14 bases between. Germline V gene lookup returns CDR1 LNHDA and CDR2 SQIVND (reference sequence). This CDR3 region has 15 residues. The CDR3 is CASSPPGTVGNTIYF. In DNA, the CDR3 is TGTGCCAGTAGTCCCCCAGGGACCGTTGGAAACACCATATATTTT. The whole variable domain, filled in from reference TRBV19 and TRBJ1-3, reads DGGITQSPKYLFRKEGQNVTLSCEQNLNHDAMYWYRQDPGQGLRLIYYSQIVNDFQKGDIAEGYSVSREKKESFPLTVTSAQKNPTAFYLCASSPPGTVGNTIYFGEGSWLTVV.

The V gene is TRBV3-1 (or the pseudogene TRBV3-2), the J gene TRBJ1-2; D is ambiguous. V lost 0 bases, J lost 7 bases, and 9 bases lay in between. This CDR3 comprises 13 residues. Germline CDR1 is LGHDT and CDR2 is YNNKEL (reference sequence). CDR3 nucleotide sequence: TGTGCCAGCAGCCAAGATCTAGTGGTTGGCTACACCTTC. This sequence encodes CASSQDLVVGYTF.

The gene calls are TRBV4-3 and TRBJ2-6, with a weak D call TRBD1 (6 bases). CDR3 length: 16 amino acids. Germline V gene sequence: CDR1 LGHNA, CDR2 YSLEER. V lost 2 bases and J 2 bases, leaving 10 bases between the germline ends. CDR3 in amino acids: CASSQHTGTGANVLTF. As DNA, the CDR3 is TGCGCCAGCAGCCAACATACAGGGACTGGGGCCAACGTCCTGACTTTC.

This chain uses TRBV28 with TRBJ1-1, with D unresolved. The CDR3 length is 15 residues. Trimming took 7 bases from V and 1 from J, leaving 16 bases between them. Germline assignment: CDR1 MDHEN and CDR2 SYDVKM. CDR3 nucleotides: TGTGCCAGCATCCCCCACGGCACGGGGAACACTGAAGCTTTCTTT. Translating gives CASIPHGTGNTEAFF.

The chain is built from TRBV4-1 and TRBJ2-1; 10 bases are shared with TRBD2. This CDR3 spans 18 amino acids. V lost 4 bases to trimming and J lost 4 bases; unmatched junction nucleotides: 13. Germline V lookup: CDR1 MGHRA, CDR2 YSYEKL. Written as DNA, the CDR3 is TGCGCCAGCAGCCTAATCCCGCCAGCGGGAGGGCCTTACAATGAGCAGTTCTTC. The encoded protein is CASSLIPPAGGPYNEQFF.

This clone was counted a few times. The gene calls are TRBV4-3 and TRBJ2-7; 7 positions agree with TRBD2. CDR3 length: 17 amino acids. V lost 0 bases to trimming and J lost 7 bases; unmatched junction nucleotides: 15. From germline, CDR1 is LGHNA and CDR2 YSLEER. The CDR3 is CASSQDLGGGGPGEQYF. CDR3 DNA sequence: TGCGCCAGCAGCCAAGATCTCGGCGGGGGTGGACCGGGGGAGCAGTACTTC.

The chain joins TRBV28 to TRBJ2-1, with 7 bases lining up with TRBD1. The CDR3 is 15 amino acids. The V gene end was trimmed by 6 bases and the J gene end by 4 bases; junction bases not matched to a gene: 9. Germline V gene sequence: CDR1 MDHEN, CDR2 SYDVKM. The CDR3 here is CASRIRDRIYNEQFF. CDR3 DNA sequence: TGTGCCAGCAGAATCCGGGACAGAATATACAATGAGCAGTTCTTC. The full variable domain, rest sourced from reference TRBV28 and TRBJ2-1, is DVKVTQSSRYLVKRTGEKVFLECVQDMDHENMFWYRQDPGLGLRLIYFSYDVKMKEKGDIPEGYSVSREKKERFSLILESASTNQTSMYLCASRIRDRIYNEQFFGPGTRLTVL.

This sequence joins TRBV5-6 and TRBJ1-6; TRBD1 matches 7 bases. Germline CDR1 reads SGHDT; CDR2 reads YYEEEE. There are 15 residues in the CDR3. V gave up 4 bases and J gave up 10 bases; unmatched junction bases: 11. CDR3 DNA sequence: TGTGCCAGCAGCGTCTACAGGGGCTTAGGGTCACCCCTCCACTTT. It is translated as CASSVYRGLGSPLHF.

The chain combines TRBV7-9 with TRBJ2-6; a possible D gene is TRBD1 (5 bases). Germline V gives CDR1 SEHNR, CDR2 FQNEAQ (reference sequence). V lost 4 bases and J 0 bases, leaving 13 bases between the germline ends. This CDR3 comprises 17 residues. The CDR3 is CASSSAYDSSGANVLTF. The CDR3 DNA sequence: TGTGCCAGCAGCTCAGCCTATGACAGCTCTGGGGCCAACGTCCTGACTTTC.

This rearrangement joins TRBV11-1 to TRBJ2-2; unclear D gene. V lost 3 bases, J lost 4 bases, and 15 bases lay in between. This CDR3 contains 16 residues. Germline V gene sequence: CDR1 SGHAT, CDR2 FQDESV (reference sequence). The CDR3 protein is CASSFWPYSGTGELFF. CDR3 sequence (DNA): TGTGCCAGCAGCTTTTGGCCCTATTCGGGCACCGGGGAGCTGTTTTTT.

Comments on this clone: The germline gene is not matched at one end of the junction; a read error may be the cause. The rearrangement joins TRBV6-2 or TRBV6-3 to TRBJ2-5, with 8 bases fitting TRBD2. This CDR3 has 15 amino acids. CDR1 and CDR2 (germline): MNHEY, SVGEGT. In nucleotides, the CDR3 is TGTGCCAGCAGTCCCGGGAGGGGCGAGCAAGAGAGCCAGTACTTC. Translated: CASSPGRGEQESQYF.

This clone has only one observation. The V gene is TRBV6-5, the J gene TRBJ1-1, with a weak D call TRBD1 (5 bases). CDR1 and CDR2 (germline): MNHEY, SVGAGI. CDR3 size: 16 residues. V was pared by 3 bases and J by 1 base, with 15 bases between. The CDR3: CASSYRSEGPNTEAFF. Written as DNA, the CDR3 is TGTGCCAGCAGTTATCGGAGTGAGGGACCGAACACTGAAGCTTTCTTT.

Only one count was recorded for this clone. Other nucleotide sequences in the sample specify the same CDR3. The V call is TRBV11-3, the J call TRBJ2-1, with 13 bases matching TRBD2. CDR1 is SGHNT and CDR2 is YENEEA in the germline V gene. This CDR3 region has 16 residues. Germline trimming cut 4 bases from V and 4 bases from J; bases unmatched to any gene: 4. Written as DNA, the CDR3 is TGTGCCAGCAGCTCAAGGACTAGCGGGAGTTACAATGAGCAGTTCTTC. Its translation: CASSSRTSGSYNEQFF.